These 6 T cell receptor beta chains share one sample of origin, sequenced in a study of PD-L1 blockade in urothelial cancer. TCRdb's table, derived via immunoSEQ multiplex PCR, lists solely in-frame clones and lacks some. The data show roughly 84,000 clones, 82% seen once. Specimen: PBMCs, collected around atezolizumab (anti-PD-L1) treatment. These receptors all stem from an older man with urothelial cancer.

A few counts support this clone. This rearrangement joins TRBV15 to TRBJ2-7; D is ambiguous. The CDR3 consists of 14 residues. V was clipped by 0 bases and J by 2 bases, with 8 bases between them. Looked up from germline, CDR1 is LNHNV and CDR2 is YYDKDF (reference sequence). The CDR3 is CATSRDLRTYEQYF. CDR3 coding DNA: TGTGCCACCAGCAGAGATCTGAGGACCTACGAGCAGTACTTC.

The chain employs TRBV19 and TRBJ2-1; the match to TRBD2 covers 11 bases. Germline-derived CDR1 and CDR2 are LNHDA and SQIVND (reference sequence). The CDR3 covers 15 residues. Losses at the gene ends were 7 bases for V and 3 bases for J; bases not matched to a gene: 5. The CDR3 here is CASTQTSGIYNEQFF. The CDR3 DNA follows: TGTGCCAGTACTCAGACTAGCGGGATCTACAATGAGCAGTTCTTC.

This chain links TRBV5-1 with TRBJ2-3; 8 bases line up with TRBD2. J gave up 2 bases and V 0 bases, and 8 bases lay outside the gene matches. The length of the CDR3 is 17 residues. Germline CDR1 is SGHRS and CDR2 is YFSETQ. This chain's CDR3 is CASSLAFEAGVTDTQYF. Here the CDR3 DNA reads TGCGCCAGCAGCTTGGCCTTCGAAGCGGGGGTCACAGATACGCAGTATTTT. The entire variable domain, with the rest obtained from reference TRBV5-1 and TRBJ2-3, is as follows: KAGVTQTPRYLIKTRGQQVTLSCSPISGHRSVSWYQQTPGQGLQFLFEYFSETQRNKGNFPGRFSGRQFSNSRSEMNVSTLELGDSALYLCASSLAFEAGVTDTQYFGPGTRLTVL.

J is TRBJ1-2 and V is TRBV6-6; D unresolved. The CDR3 contains 12 residues. Germline lookup yields CDR1 MNHNY and CDR2 SVGAGI (reference sequence). V lost 2 bases and J 6 bases, leaving 7 bases between the germline ends. Here the CDR3 DNA reads TGTGCCAGCAGTTACAGGGAGGATGGCTACACCTTC. This encodes CASSYREDGYTF.

The CDR3 loop is CASSQTGLGYEQYF. The CDR3 bases are TGTGCCAGCAGCCAGACAGGGTTGGGGTACGAGCAGTACTTC. This chain links TRBV5-5 with TRBJ2-7; 7 bases agree with TRBD1. The germline V gene encodes CDR1 SGHKS and CDR2 YYEKEE (reference sequence). This CDR3 contains 14 residues. After removal of 4 bases from V and 4 bases from J, the junction contained 8 bases not matched to a gene. Drawing the rest from reference TRBV5-5 and TRBJ2-7, the complete variable domain is DAGVTQSPTHLIKTRGQQVTLRCSPISGHKSVSWYQQVLGQGPQFIFQYYEKEERGRGNFPDRFSARQFPNYSSELNVNALLLGDSALYLCASSQTGLGYEQYFGPGTRLTVT.

This rearrangement joins TRBV18 to TRBJ2-7; D possibly corresponds to TRBD2 (6 bases). The CDR3 covers 13 residues. CDR1 is KGHSH, CDR2 LQKENI, per germline. V was clipped by 3 bases and J by 4 bases, with 10 bases between them. The CDR3 loop reads CASSPAAGYEQYF. The CDR3 DNA reads as TGTGCCAGCTCACCGGCGGCGGGGTACGAGCAGTACTTC.